This T cell receptor (beta chain) is from a study of cytomegalovirus exposure and HLA in healthy donors. About this clone itself: Its antigen is currently unknown.

V lost 4 bases to trimming and J lost 10 bases; unmatched junction nucleotides: 6. Per the germline V gene, CDR1 is SGHRS and CDR2 is YFSETQ. This CDR3 is built from 14 residues. The primer mix had 60 Vbeta and 13 Jbeta primers. Using immunoSEQ multiplex PCR, the repertoire was profiled, and TCRdb retains in-frame clones only, with some absent. This sample has around 150,000 clones, with roughly 65% found just once. Whole-study findings and limits: In a later analysis, productive TCRs from donors in an Asian-associated ancestry cluster reportedly carried fewer N-insertions than the cohort mean. Upon later analysis, TCR association rates were observed to vary by HLA locus, being highest for DRB1 and lowest for HLA-C.

The material sequenced was PBMCs. V and J are TRBV5-1 and TRBJ1-6; 9 bases line up with TRBD1. The origin of this receptor is a woman aged 18-29 years in good health and CMV-seropositive. The CDR3 sequence is CASSTGTGISPLHF. In DNA, the CDR3 is TGCGCCAGCAGCACCGGGACAGGGATATCACCCCTCCACTTT.